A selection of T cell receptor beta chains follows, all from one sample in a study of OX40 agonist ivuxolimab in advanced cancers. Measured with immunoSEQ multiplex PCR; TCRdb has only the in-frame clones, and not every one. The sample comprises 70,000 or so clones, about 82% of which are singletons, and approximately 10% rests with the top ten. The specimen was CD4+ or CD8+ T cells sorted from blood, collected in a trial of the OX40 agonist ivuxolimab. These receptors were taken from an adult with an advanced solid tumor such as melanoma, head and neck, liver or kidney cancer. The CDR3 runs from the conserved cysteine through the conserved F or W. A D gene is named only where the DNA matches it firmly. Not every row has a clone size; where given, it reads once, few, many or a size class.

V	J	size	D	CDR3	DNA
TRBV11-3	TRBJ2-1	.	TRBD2	CASSPGGLAGYNEQFF	TGTGCCAGCAGCCCCGGAGGACTAGCGGGCTACAATGAGCAGTTCTTC
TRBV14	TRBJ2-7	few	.	CASSHSYEQYF	TGTGCCAGCAGCCATTCCTACGAGCAGTACTTC
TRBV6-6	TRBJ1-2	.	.	CASRSDTNYGYTF	TGTGCCAGCAGATCGGACACTAACTATGGCTACACCTTC
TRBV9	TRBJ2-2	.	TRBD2	CASSASGRSRTGELFF	TGTGCCAGCAGCGCAAGCGGGAGGAGTCGCACCGGGGAGCTGTTTTTT
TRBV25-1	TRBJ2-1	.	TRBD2	CASSDPRGVHEQFF	TGTGCCAGCAGTGATCCCCGGGGGGTACATGAGCAGTTCTTC
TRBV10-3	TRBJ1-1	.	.	CAITPTGNTEAFF	TGTGCCATCACCCCGACAGGGAACACTGAAGCTTTCTTT
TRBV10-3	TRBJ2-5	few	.	CAISEDRDKGTQYF	TGTGCCATCAGTGAGGACCGGGACAAGGGGACCCAGTACTTC
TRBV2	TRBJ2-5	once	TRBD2	CASSAFGTSGFHATQETQYF	TGTGCCAGCAGTGCTTTCGGGACTAGCGGGTTTCACGCGACCCAAGAGACCCAGTACTTC
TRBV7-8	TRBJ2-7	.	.	CASSLIGGNSYEQYF	TGTGCCAGCAGCTTAATTGGCGGAAACTCCTACGAGCAGTACTTC
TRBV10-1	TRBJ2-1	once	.	CASSDRDGAEQFF	TGCGCCAGCAGTGACCGGGACGGGGCGGAGCAGTTCTTC
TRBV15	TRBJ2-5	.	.	CATSPRQGVETQYF	TGTGCCACCAGCCCCCGGCAGGGTGTAGAGACCCAGTACTTC
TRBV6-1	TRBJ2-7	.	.	CASSGTGSGYEQYF	TGTGCCAGCAGTGGAACAGGGTCCGGCTACGAGCAGTACTTC
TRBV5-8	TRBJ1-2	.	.	CASSLEGYYGYTF	TGTGCCAGCAGCTTAGAAGGCTACTATGGCTACACCTTC
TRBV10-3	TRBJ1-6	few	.	CAISDAGTDSPLHF	TGTGCCATCAGTGATGCCGGGACGGATTCACCCCTCCACTTT
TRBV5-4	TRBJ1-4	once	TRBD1	CASSATGTGAEKLFF	TGTGCCAGCAGCGCTACCGGGACAGGGGCGGAAAAACTGTTTTTT
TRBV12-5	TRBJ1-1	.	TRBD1	CASGNDRGLNTEAFF	TGTGCTAGTGGCAACGACAGGGGGCTGAACACTGAAGCTTTCTTT
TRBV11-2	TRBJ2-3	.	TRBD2	CASSYGTSGFTDTQYF	TGTGCCAGCAGCTACGGGACTAGCGGGTTCACAGATACGCAGTATTTT
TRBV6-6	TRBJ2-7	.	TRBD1	CASSAGTGGNEQYF	TGTGCCAGCAGTGCCGGGACAGGGGGCAACGAGCAGTACTTC
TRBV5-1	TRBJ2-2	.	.	CASSLSPGANTGELFF	TGCGCCAGCAGCTTGTCACCAGGGGCGAACACCGGGGAGCTGTTTTTT
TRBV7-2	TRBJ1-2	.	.	CASSLGRGSYGYTF	TGTGCCAGCAGCTTAGGCAGGGGAAGCTATGGCTACACCTTC
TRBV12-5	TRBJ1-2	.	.	CASGLWGGRAASGYTF	TGTGCTAGTGGTTTGTGGGGAGGCAGGGCGGCCAGTGGCTACACCTTC
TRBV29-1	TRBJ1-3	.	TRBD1	CSVEDPRQGPGNTIYF	TGCAGCGTTGAAGATCCCCGACAGGGCCCAGGGAACACCATATATTTT
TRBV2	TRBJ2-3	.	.	CASSEDRLYTDTQYF	TGTGCCAGCAGTGAAGACAGGCTATACACAGATACGCAGTATTTT
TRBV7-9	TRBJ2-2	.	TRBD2	CASSISGGENTGELFF	TGTGCCAGCAGCATCAGCGGGGGGGAGAACACCGGGGAGCTGTTTTTT
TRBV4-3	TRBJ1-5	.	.	CVSSQESLQGSPQHF	TGCGTCAGCAGCCAAGAGAGTCTTCAGGGGTCACCCCAGCATTTT
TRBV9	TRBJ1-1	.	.	CASSGQESFGGAFF	TGTGCCAGCAGCGGCCAAGAGTCTTTCGGTGGGGCTTTCTTT
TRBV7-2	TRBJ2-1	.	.	CASSLALLWQFF	TGTGCCAGCAGCTTGGCACTCTTATGGCAGTTCTTC
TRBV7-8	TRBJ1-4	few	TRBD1	CASSARTGRDEKLFF	TGTGCCAGCAGCGCCCGGACAGGGAGGGATGAAAAACTGTTTTTT
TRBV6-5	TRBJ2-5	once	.	CASSRQLQETQYF	TGTGCCAGCAGCCGACAGTTACAAGAGACCCAGTACTTC
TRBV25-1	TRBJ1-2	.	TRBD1	CASSLTTGDGYTF	TGTGCCAGCAGCCTGACGACAGGGGATGGCTACACCTTC
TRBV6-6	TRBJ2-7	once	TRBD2	CASSQIAGGSYEQYF	TGTGCCAGCAGTCAAATAGCGGGAGGATCCTACGAGCAGTACTTC
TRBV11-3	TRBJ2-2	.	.	CASSPANGGPNTGELFF	TGTGCCAGCAGCCCGGCTAACGGGGGGCCCAACACCGGGGAGCTGTTTTTT
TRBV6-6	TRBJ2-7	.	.	CASSWAVTYEQYF	TGTGCCAGCAGTTGGGCCGTTACCTACGAGCAGTACTTC
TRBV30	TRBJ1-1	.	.	CAWSPGGGRNTEAFF	TGTGCCTGGTCGCCCGGGGGAGGTAGGAACACTGAAGCTTTCTTT
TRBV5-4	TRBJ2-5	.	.	CASSLGGAGQETQYF	TGTGCCAGCAGCTTGGGCGGGGCAGGGCAAGAGACCCAGTACTTC
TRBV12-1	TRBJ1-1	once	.	CASSVRARGAMNTEAFF	TGTGCCAGCAGCGTCCGGGCCAGGGGGGCCATGAACACTGAAGCTTTCTTT
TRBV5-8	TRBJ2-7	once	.	CASSLAGSTAYEQYF	TGTGCCAGCAGCTTGGCCGGGTCCACAGCCTACGAGCAGTACTTC
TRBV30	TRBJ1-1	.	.	CAWSSEMGNTEAFF	TGTGCCTGGAGCAGTGAGATGGGGAACACTGAAGCTTTCTTT
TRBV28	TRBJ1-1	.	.	CASSLMGVTEAFF	TGTGCCAGCAGTTTAATGGGGGTCACTGAAGCTTTCTTT
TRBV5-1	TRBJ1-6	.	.	CASSLDGVALHF	TGCGCCAGCAGCTTGGACGGCGTGGCCCTCCACTTT
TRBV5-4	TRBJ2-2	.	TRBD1	CASRGQGTVGELFF	TGTGCCAGCAGGGGACAGGGGACTGTGGGGGAGCTGTTTTTT
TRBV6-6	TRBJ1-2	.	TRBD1	CASTPGGGQGVGYTF	TGTGCCAGCACCCCAGGGGGGGGGCAGGGGGTAGGCTACACCTTC
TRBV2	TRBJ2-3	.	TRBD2	CASSESLLAGGADTQYF	TGTGCCAGCAGTGAAAGTTTGCTAGCGGGAGGTGCAGATACGCAGTATTTT
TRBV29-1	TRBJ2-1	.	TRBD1	CSVETGTGDTYNEQFF	TGCAGCGTCGAAACGGGGACAGGGGATACCTACAATGAGCAGTTCTTC